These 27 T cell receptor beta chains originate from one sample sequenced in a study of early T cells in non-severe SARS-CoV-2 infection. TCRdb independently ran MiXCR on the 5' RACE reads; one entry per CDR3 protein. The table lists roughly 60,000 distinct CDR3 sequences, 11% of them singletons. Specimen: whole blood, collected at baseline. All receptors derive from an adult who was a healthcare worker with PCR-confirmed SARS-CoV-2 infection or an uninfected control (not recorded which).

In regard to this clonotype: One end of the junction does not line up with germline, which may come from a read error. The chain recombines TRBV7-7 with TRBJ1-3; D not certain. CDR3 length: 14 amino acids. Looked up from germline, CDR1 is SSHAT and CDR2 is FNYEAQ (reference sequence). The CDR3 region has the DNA TGTGCTAGCAGCCCCACATTGACTGGAAACACCATATATTTT. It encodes CASSPTLTGNTIYF.

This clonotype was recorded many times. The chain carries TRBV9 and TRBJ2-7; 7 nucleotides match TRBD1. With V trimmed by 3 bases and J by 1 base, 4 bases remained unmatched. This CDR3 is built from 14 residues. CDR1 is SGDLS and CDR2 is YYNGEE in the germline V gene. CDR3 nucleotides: TGTGCCAGCAGCGCCCAGACAGGGTCCTACGAGCAGTACTTC. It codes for CASSAQTGSYEQYF.

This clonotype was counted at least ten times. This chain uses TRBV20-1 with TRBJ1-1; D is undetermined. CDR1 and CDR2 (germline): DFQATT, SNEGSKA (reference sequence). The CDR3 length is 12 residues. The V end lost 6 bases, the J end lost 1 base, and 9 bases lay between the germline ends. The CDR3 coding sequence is TGCAGTGCCCGTCGTCCGAACACTGAAGCTTTCTTT. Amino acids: CSARRPNTEAFF.

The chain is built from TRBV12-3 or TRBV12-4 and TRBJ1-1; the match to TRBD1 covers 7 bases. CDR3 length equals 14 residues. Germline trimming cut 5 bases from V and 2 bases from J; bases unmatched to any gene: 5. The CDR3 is CASSRQGVNTEAFF. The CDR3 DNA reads TGTGCCAGCAGTCGACAGGGAGTTAACACTGAAGCTTTCTTT.

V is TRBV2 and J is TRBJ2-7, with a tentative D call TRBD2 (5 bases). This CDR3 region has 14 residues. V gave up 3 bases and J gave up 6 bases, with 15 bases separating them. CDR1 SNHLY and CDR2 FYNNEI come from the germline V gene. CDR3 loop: CASSEQGPSGEQYF. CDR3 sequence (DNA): TGTGCCAGCAGTGAGCAAGGCCCCAGCGGCGAGCAGTACTTC. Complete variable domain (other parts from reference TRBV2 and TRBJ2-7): EPEVTQTPSHQVTQMGQEVILRCVPISNHLYFYWYRQILGQKVEFLVSFYNNEISEKSEIFDDQFSVERPDGSNFTLKIRSTKLEDSAMYFCASSEQGPSGEQYFGPGTRLTVT.

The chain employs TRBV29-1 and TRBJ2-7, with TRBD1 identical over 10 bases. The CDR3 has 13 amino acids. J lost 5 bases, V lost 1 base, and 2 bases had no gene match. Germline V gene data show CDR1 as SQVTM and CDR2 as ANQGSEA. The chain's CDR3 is CSVEGQGAHEQYF. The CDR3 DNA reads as TGCAGCGTTGAAGGACAGGGGGCCCACGAGCAGTACTTC.

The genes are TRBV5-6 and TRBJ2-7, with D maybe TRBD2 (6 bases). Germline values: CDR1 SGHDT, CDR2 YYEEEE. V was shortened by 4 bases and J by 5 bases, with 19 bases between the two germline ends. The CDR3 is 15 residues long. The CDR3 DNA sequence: TGTGCCAGCAGCCCGCGGGGCGGGGTCTACGACGAGCAGTACTTC. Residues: CASSPRGGVYDEQYF. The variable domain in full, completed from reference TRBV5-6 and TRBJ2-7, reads DAGVTQSPTHLIKTRGQQVTLRCSPKSGHDTVSWYQQALGQGPQFIFQYYEEEERQRGNFPDRFSGHQFPNYSSELNVNALLLGDSALYLCASSPRGGVYDEQYFGPGTRLTVT.

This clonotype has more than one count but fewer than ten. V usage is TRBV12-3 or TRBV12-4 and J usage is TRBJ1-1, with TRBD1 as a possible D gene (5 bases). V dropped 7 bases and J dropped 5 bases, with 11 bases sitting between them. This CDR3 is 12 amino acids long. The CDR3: CASTWGGTEAFF. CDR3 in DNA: TGTGCCAGCACCTGGGGGGGGACTGAAGCTTTCTTT.

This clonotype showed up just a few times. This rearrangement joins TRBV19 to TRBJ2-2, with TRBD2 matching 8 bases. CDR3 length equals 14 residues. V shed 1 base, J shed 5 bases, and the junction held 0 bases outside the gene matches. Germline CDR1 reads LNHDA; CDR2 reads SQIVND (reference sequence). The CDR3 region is CASSIAGGTGELFF. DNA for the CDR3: TGTGCCAGTAGTATAGCGGGGGGGACCGGGGAGCTGTTTTTT.

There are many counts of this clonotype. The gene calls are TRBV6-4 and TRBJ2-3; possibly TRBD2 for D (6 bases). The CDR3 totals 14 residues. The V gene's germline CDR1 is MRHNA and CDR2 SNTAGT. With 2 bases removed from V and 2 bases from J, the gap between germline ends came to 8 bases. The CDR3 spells CASSDGGDTDTQYF. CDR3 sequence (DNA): TGTGCCAGCAGTGACGGAGGGGACACAGATACGCAGTATTTT.

The CDR3 spells CSATTGFYEQYF. The CDR3 region has the DNA TGCAGCGCCACGACAGGGTTCTACGAGCAGTACTTC. The chain couples TRBV29-1 to TRBJ2-7, with 7 bases matching TRBD1. Germline V gives CDR1 SQVTM, CDR2 ANQGSEA. The CDR3 length is 12 residues. V was pared by 7 bases and J by 3 bases, with 6 bases of the junction left unmatched.

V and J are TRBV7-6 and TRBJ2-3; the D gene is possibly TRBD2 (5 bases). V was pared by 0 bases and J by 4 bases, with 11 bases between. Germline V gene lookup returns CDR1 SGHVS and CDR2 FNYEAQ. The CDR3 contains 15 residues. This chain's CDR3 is CASSLAQASPDTQYF. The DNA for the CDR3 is TGTGCCAGCAGCTTAGCGCAGGCTAGCCCAGATACGCAGTATTTT.

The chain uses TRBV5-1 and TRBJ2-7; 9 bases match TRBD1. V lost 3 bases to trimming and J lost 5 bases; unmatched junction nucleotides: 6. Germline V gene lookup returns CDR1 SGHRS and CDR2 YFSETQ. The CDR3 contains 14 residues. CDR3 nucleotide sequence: TGCGCCAGCAGCTCCGGGACAGGGAGGGACGAGCAGTACTTC. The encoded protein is CASSSGTGRDEQYF.

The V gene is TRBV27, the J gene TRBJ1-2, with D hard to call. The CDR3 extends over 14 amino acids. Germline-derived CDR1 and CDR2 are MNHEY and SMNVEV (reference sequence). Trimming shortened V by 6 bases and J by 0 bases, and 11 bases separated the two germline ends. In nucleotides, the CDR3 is TGTGCCAGCAGCCCGAGACAAGCTAACTATGGCTACACCTTC. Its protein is CASSPRQANYGYTF.

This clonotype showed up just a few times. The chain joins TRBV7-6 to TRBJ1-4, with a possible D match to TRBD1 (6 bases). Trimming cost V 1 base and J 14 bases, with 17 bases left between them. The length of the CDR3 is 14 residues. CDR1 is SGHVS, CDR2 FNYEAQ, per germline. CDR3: CASSLVLQGRVLFF. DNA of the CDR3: TGTGCCAGCAGCTTAGTCCTACAGGGCCGGGTGCTGTTTTTT.

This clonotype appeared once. CDR3 residues: CASSQDRPGMYLEKLFF. In nucleotides, the CDR3 is TGCGCCAGCAGCCAAGATCGCCCTGGGATGTATTTAGAAAAACTGTTTTTT. The V gene is TRBV4-3, the J gene TRBJ1-4, with unresolved D. Germline V gene sequence: CDR1 LGHNA, CDR2 YSLEER. Trimming removed 0 bases from V and 8 bases from J, with 19 bases in between. CDR3 length: 17 residues.

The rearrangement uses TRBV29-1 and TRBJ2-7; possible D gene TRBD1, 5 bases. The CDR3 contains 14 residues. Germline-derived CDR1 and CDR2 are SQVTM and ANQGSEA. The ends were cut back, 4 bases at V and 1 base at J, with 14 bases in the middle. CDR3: CSVGGDGASYEQYF. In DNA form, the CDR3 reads TGCAGCGTTGGGGGCGATGGGGCGTCCTACGAGCAGTACTTC.

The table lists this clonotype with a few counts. In DNA form, the CDR3 reads TGTGCCAGCACCTTGACCCATCTATACGAGCAGTACTTC. Protein product: CASTLTHLYEQYF. The chain couples TRBV2 to TRBJ2-7, with D hard to call. Germline V gene data show CDR1 as SNHLY and CDR2 as FYNNEI. Trimming shortened V by 7 bases and J by 4 bases, and 14 bases separated the two germline ends. This CDR3 spans 13 amino acids.

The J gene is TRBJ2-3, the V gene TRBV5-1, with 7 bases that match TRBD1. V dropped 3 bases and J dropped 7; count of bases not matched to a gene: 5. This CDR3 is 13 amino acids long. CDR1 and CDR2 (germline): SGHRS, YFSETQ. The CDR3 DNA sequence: TGCGCCAGCAGCTCCCACAGGGGAAATACGCAGTATTTT. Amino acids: CASSSHRGNTQYF.

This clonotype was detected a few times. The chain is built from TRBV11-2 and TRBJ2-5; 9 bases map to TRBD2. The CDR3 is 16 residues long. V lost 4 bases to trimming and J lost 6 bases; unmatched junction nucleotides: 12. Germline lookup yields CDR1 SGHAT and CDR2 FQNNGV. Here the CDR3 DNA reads TGTGCCAGCAGCTCACCTAGCGGGGCAACGCCGAAGACCCAGTACTTC. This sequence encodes CASSSPSGATPKTQYF.

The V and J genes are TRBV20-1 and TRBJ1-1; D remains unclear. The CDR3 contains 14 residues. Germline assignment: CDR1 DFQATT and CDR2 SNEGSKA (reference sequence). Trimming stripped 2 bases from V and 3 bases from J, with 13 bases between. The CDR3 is CSARKSAFDTEAFF. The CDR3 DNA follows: TGCAGTGCTAGAAAGTCAGCCTTTGACACTGAAGCTTTCTTT.

The CDR3 protein is CSAYSPRNTEAFF. The DNA for the CDR3 is TGCAGCGCATACAGCCCAAGGAACACTGAAGCTTTCTTT. The chain has TRBV29-1 and TRBJ1-1; D not resolved. The CDR3 is 13 residues long. V lost 7 bases and J lost 1, with 13 bases in between. Germline CDR1 is SQVTM and CDR2 is ANQGSEA.

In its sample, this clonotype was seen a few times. CDR3 loop: CASPGVPNEKLFF. Here the CDR3 DNA reads TGTGCCAGCCCGGGGGTACCTAATGAAAAACTGTTTTTT. The chain combines TRBV18 with TRBJ1-4; D might be TRBD1 (5 bases). The CDR3 spans 13 residues. V lost 8 bases and J lost 3, with 10 bases in between. Germline-derived CDR1 and CDR2 are KGHSH and LQKENI. Supplemented by reference TRBV18 and TRBJ1-4, the full variable domain reads NAGVMQNPRHLVRRRGQEARLRCSPMKGHSHVYWYRQLPEEGLKFMVYLQKENIIDESGMPKERFSAEFPKEGPSILRIQQVVRGDSAAYFCASPGVPNEKLFFGSGTQLSVL.

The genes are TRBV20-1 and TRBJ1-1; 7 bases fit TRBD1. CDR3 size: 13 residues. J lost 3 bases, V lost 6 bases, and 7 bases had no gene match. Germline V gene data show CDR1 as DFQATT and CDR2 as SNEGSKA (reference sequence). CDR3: CSAPPTGYTEAFF. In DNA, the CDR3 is TGCAGTGCGCCCCCGACAGGGTACACTGAAGCTTTCTTT.

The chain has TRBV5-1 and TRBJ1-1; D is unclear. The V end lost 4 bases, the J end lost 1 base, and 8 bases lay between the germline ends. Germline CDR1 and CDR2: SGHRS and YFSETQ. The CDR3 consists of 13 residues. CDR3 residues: CASSPWGNTEAFF. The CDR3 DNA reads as TGCGCCAGCAGCCCCTGGGGGAACACTGAAGCTTTCTTT.

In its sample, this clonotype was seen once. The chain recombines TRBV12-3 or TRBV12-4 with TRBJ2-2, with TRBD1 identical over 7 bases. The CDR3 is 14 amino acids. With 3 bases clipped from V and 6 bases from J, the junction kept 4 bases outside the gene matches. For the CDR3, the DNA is TGTGCCAGCAGTTTGACAGGGAGTTCCGGGGAGCTGTTTTTT. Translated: CASSLTGSSGELFF.

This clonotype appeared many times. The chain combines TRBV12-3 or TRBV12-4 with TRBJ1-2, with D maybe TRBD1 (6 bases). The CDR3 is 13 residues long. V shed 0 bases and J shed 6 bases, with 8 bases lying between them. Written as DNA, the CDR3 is TGTGCCAGCAGTTTAGCCCCAGGGGATGGCTACACCTTC. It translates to CASSLAPGDGYTF.